This T cell receptor beta chain was sequenced during a study of blood T cells in healthy people across ages. Study findings and constraints: Shifts in expanded clonotypes may have been confounded by donor CMV status, which was unknown. The study found more naive CD4+ cells and higher diversity in long-lived than aged donors. The unsorted PBMCs prevented any conclusive comparison of naive versus antigen-experienced cells.

This clonotype was seen many times. Its specificity is unknown. It was roughly 10 milliliters of peripheral blood that were drawn from each donor. The authors ran a second PCR of 7 to 11 cycles using a sample-barcoded 5' primer and a J-beta primer mix. TCRdb passed the 5' RACE reads through MiXCR, listing each CDR3 protein once. The sample contains 920,000 or so distinct CDR3 sequences, 45% of which appear only once. V was cut by 4 bases and J by 3 bases, with 7 bases left in between. Germline V gene sequence: CDR1 SQVTM, CDR2 ANQGSEA. The CDR3 is 13 amino acids. The V and J genes are TRBV29-1 and TRBJ2-6; the D is unclear. This clonotype originated in a woman in her sixties or seventies in good health. Input material: blood. The CDR3 loop is CSVVTIGANVLTF. Written as DNA, the CDR3 is TGCAGCGTTGTTACTATTGGGGCCAACGTCCTGACTTTC. The whole variable domain, filled in from reference TRBV29-1 and TRBJ2-6, reads SAVISQKPSRDICQRGTSLTIQCQVDSQVTMMFWYRQQPGQSLTLIATANQGSEATYESGFVIDKFPISRPNLTFSTLTVSNMSPEDSSIYLCSVVTIGANVLTFGAGSRLTVL.